This T cell receptor beta chain was retrieved from a study of T cell clonality in common variable immunodeficiency. Germline V CDR1 and CDR2: MGHRA, YSYEKL. This CDR3 region has 16 residues. Trimming stripped 1 base from V and 6 bases from J, with 18 bases between. This clone has ten or more counts. The read ends 3 residues before the CDR3 terminus; that terminus is restored from the germline J gene. Only in-frame clones appear in the TCRdb table, and some are missing; sequencing was by immunoSEQ multiplex PCR. This sample comprises 55,000 or so clones, none seen once only. The receptor comes from a person aged 18 to 70 in good health. Sequences were obtained from peripheral blood mononuclear cells. The chain joins TRBV4-1 to TRBJ1-1; weak D call: TRBD1 (5 bases). Partial CDR3 DNA: TGCGCCAGCAGCCAAGGGAAGGGAAGAGGGGCCCCTGAA. It translates to CASSQGKGRGAPE. The whole CDR3 sequence is CASSQGKGRGAPEAFF.